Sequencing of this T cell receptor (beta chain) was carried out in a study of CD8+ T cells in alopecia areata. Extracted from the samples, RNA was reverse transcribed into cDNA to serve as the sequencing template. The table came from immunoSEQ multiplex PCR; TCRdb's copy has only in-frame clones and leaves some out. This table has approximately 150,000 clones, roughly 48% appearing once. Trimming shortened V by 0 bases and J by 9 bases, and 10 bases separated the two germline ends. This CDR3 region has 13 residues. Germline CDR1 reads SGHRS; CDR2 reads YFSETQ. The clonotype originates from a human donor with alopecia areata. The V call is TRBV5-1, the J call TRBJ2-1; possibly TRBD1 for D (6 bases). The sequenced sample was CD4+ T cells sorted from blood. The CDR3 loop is CASSLVEGGEQFF. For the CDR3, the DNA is TGCGCCAGCAGCTTGGTTGAAGGGGGTGAGCAGTTCTTC.